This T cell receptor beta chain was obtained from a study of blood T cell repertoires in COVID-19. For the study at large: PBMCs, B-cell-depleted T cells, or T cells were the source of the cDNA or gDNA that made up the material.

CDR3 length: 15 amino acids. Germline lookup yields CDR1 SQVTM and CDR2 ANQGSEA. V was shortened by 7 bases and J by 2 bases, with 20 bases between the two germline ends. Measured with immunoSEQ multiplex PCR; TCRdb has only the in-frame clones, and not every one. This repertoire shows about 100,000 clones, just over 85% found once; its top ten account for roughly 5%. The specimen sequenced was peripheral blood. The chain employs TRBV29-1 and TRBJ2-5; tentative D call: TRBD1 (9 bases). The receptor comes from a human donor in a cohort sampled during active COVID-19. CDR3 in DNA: TGCAGCGGGCAGCGGGGGACAGGGACTCAAGAGACCCAGTACTTC. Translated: CSGQRGTGTQETQYF.